This TCR beta chain was sequenced for a study of Ad26.COV2.S vaccination and SARS-CoV-2 variants. To note about this clone: Its antigen remains unknown.

This table comes from immunoSEQ multiplex PCR, and its TCRdb copy is limited to in-frame clones, with some not included. The sample records around 370,000 clones, roughly 94% being singletons. Germline values: CDR1 LGHNA, CDR2 YSLEER. The CDR3 has 18 amino acids. With V trimmed by 2 bases and J by 6 bases, 15 bases remained unmatched. Study-level results: Vaccine and placebo recipients had similar non-spike TCR breadth.

This receptor was taken from a human donor who had recovered from COVID-19. The chain combines TRBV4-3 with TRBJ2-7; 11 bases line up with TRBD2. Sequenced here: peripheral blood, sampled after recovery from COVID-19. The CDR3 nucleotides are TGCGCCAGCAGCCAAATCAAAATAGCGGGGGGGCCGACGACCGAGCAGTACTTC. Encoded protein: CASSQIKIAGGPTTEQYF.